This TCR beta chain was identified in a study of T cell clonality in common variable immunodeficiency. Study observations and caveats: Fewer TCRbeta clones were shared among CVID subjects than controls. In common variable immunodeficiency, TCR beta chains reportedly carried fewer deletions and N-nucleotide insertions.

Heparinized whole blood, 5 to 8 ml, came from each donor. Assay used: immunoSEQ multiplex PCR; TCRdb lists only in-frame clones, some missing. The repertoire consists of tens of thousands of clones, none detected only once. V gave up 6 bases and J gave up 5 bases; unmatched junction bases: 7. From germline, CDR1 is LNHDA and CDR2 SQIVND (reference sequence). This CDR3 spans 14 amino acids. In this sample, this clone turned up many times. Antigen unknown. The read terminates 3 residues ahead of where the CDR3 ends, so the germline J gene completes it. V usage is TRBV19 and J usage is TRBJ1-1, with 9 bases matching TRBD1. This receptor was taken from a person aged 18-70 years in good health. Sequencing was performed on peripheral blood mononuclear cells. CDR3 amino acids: CASSRDRDLTEAFF. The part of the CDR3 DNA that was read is TGTGCCAGTAGCCGGGACAGGGATTTAACTGAA.